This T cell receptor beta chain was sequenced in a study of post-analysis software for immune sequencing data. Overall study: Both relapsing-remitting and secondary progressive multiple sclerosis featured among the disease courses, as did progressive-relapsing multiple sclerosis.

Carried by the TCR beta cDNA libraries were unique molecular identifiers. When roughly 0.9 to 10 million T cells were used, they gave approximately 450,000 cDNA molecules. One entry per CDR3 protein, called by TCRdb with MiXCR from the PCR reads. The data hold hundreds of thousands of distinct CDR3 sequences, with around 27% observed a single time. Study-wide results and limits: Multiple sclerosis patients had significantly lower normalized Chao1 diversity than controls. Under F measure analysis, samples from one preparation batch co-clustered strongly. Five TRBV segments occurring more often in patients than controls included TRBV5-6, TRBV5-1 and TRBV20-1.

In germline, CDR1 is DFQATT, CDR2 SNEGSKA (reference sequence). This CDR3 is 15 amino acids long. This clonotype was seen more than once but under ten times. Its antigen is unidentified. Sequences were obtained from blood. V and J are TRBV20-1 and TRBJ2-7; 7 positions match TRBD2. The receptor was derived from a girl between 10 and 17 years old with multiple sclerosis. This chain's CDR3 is CSAQAPLADRYEQYF. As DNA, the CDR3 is TGCAGCGCCCAGGCCCCTCTAGCGGACCGCTACGAGCAGTACTTC.